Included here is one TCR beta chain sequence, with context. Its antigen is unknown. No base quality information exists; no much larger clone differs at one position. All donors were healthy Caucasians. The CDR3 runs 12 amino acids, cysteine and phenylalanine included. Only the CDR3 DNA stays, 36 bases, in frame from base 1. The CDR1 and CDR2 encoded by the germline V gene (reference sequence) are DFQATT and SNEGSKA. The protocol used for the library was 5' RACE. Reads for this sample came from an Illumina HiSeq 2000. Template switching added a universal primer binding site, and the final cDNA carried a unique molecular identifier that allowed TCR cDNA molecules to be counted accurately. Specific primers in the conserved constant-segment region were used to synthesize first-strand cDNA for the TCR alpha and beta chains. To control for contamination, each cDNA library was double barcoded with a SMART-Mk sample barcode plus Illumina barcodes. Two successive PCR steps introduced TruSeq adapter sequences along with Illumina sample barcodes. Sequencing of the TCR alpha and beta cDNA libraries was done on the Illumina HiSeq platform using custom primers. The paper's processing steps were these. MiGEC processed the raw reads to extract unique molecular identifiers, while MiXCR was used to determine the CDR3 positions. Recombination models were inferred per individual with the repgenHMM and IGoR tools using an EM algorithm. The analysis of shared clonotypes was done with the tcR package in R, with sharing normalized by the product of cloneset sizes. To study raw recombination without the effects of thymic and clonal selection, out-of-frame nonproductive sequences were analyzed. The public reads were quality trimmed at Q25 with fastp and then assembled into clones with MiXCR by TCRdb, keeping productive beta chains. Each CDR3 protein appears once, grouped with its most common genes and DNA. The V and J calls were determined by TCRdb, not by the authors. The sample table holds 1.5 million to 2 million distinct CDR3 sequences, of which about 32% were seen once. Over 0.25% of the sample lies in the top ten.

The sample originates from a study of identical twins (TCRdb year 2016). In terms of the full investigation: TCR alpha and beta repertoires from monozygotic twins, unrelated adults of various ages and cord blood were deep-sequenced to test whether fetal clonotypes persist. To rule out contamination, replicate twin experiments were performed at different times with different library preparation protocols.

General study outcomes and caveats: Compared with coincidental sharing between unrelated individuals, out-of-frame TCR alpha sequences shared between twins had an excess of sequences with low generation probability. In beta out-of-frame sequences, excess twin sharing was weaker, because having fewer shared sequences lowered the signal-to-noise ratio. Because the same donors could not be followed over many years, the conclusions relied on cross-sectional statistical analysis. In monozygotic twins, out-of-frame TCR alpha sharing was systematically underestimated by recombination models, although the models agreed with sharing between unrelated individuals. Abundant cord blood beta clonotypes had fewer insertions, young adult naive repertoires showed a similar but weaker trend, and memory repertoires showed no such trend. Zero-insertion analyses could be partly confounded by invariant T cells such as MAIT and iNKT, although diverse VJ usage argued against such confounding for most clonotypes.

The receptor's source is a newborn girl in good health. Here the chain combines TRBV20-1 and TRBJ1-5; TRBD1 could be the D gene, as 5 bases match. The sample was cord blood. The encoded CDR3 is CGAPRDNQPQHF. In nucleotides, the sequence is TGCGGGGCCCCTAGGGACAATCAGCCCCAGCATTTT.